This TCR beta chain stems from a study of cytomegalovirus exposure and HLA in healthy donors. Germline V lookup: CDR1 SGHAT, CDR2 FQNNGV. After removal of 5 bases from V and 8 bases from J, the junction contained 9 bases not matched to a gene. The CDR3 has 15 amino acids. Vbeta (60) and Jbeta (13) primers were used in the PCR. The protocol was immunoSEQ multiplex PCR, while the TCRdb copy is restricted to in-frame clones and leaves out a portion. The repertoire table contains 100,000 to 150,000 clones. General study findings and limits: The availability of immune exposure information extended only to CMV serostatus.

With respect to this clone: As yet, its antigen is unknown.

The sequence was collected from a man in his forties in good health and CMV-seronegative. The V call is TRBV11-2, the J call TRBJ1-4; TRBD1 agrees at 9 bases. The material sequenced was PBMCs. CDR3 nucleotides: TGTGCCAGCAGCCCCGGGACAGGGTTTAGGGAAAAACTGTTTTTT. Protein product: CASSPGTGFREKLFF.